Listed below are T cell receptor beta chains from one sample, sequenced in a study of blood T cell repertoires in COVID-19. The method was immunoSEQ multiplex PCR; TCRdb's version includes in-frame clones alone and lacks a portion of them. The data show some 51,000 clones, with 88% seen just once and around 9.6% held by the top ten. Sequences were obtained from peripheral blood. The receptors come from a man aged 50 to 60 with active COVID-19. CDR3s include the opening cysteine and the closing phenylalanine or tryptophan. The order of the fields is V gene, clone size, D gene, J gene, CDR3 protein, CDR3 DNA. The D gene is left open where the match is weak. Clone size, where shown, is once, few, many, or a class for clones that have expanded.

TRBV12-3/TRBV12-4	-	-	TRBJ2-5	CASEGASKETQYF	TGTGCCAGCGAGGGCGCCTCAAAGGAGACCCAGTACTTC
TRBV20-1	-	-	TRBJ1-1	CSASRPDMNTEAFF	TGCAGTGCTAGTCGGCCAGACATGAACACTGAAGCTTTCTTT
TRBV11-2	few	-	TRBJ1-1	CASSHGLGRAFF	TGTGCCAGCAGCCACGGGCTGGGGAGAGCTTTCTTT
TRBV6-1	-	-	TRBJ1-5	CASSEARQAYQPQHF	TGTGCCAGCAGTGAAGCGCGGCAAGCCTATCAGCCCCAGCATTTT
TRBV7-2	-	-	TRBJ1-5	CASSPRGRGSNQPQHF	TGTGCCAGCAGCCCCAGAGGCAGGGGTAGCAATCAGCCCCAGCATTTT
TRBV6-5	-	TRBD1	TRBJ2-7	CASSSTDRDYEQYF	TGTGCCAGCAGTTCGACTGACAGGGACTACGAGCAGTACTTC
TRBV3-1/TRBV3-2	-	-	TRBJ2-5	CASSQGAAGYF	TGTGCCAGCAGCCAAGGGGCAGCGGGGTACTTC
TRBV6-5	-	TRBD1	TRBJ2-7	CASRDSGGNEQYF	TGTGCCAGCCGCGACTCAGGGGGCAACGAGCAGTACTTC
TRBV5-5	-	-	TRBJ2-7	CASSHEPADYEQYF	TGTGCCAGCAGCCACGAACCCGCAGACTACGAGCAGTACTTC
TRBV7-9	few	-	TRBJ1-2	CASSLTGESAYGYTF	TGTGCCAGCAGCTTAACGGGGGAGTCGGCCTATGGCTACACCTTC
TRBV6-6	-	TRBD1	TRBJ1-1	CASSHRGANTEAFF	TGTGCCAGCAGTCACAGGGGCGCGAACACTGAAGCTTTCTTT
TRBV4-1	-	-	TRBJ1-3	CASSQDFGEAGNTIYF	TGCGCCAGCAGCCAAGATTTCGGTGAGGCTGGAAACACCATATATTTT
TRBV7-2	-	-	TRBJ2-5	CASSPYIPGLATGETQYF	TGTGCCAGCAGCCCATACATCCCGGGACTCGCCACGGGAGAGACCCAGTACTTC
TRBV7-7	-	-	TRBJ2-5	CASSSSQGYQETQYF	TGTGCCAGCAGCTCATCTCAGGGCTACCAAGAGACCCAGTACTTC
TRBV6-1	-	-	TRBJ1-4	CASSEINMEKLFF	TGTGCCAGCAGTGAAATTAATATGGAAAAACTGTTTTTT
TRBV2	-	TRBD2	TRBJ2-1	CASSDASGGPDREQFF	TGTGCCAGCAGTGACGCAAGCGGGGGACCCGACCGTGAGCAGTTCTTC
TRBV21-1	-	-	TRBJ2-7	CASSKEQGAMNEQYF	TGTGCCAGCAGCAAAGAACAGGGGGCGATGAACGAGCAGTACTTC